This T cell receptor (beta chain) was identified during a study of blood T cell repertoires in COVID-19. Trimming cost V 0 bases and J 0 bases, with 12 bases left between them. The CDR3 is 16 amino acids. Per germline, CDR1 LGHDT and CDR2 YNNKEL (reference sequence). Libraries were prepared by immunoSEQ multiplex PCR; TCRdb keeps only in-frame clonotypes and omits some of them. The sample includes around 99,000 clones, approximately 90% of them seen just once. This clone was seen only once. The rearrangement links TRBV3-1 (or the pseudogene TRBV3-2) to TRBJ2-7; tentative D call: TRBD1 (5 bases). The receptor was isolated from a human donor in a cohort sampled during active COVID-19. Material for sequencing was peripheral blood. For the CDR3, the DNA is TGTGCCAGCAGCCAAGATTGGGGAAGGGGCTCCTACGAGCAGTACTTC. This sequence encodes CASSQDWGRGSYEQYF.